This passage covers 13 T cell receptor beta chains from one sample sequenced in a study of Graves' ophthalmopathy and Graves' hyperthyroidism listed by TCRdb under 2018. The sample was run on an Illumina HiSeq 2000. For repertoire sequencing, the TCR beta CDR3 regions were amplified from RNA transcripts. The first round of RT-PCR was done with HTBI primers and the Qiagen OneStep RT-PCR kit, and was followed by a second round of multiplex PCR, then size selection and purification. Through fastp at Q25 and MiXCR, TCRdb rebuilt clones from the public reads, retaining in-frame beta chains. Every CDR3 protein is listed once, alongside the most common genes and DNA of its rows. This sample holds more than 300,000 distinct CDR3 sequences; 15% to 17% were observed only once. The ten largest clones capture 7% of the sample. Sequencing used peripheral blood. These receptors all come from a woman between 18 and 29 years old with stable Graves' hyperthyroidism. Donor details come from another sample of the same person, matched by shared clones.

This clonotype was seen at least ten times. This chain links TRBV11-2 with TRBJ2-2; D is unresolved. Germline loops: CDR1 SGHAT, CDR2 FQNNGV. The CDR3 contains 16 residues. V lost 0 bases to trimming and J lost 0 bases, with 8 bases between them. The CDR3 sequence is CASSLDGSANTGELFF. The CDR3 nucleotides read TGTGCCAGCAGCTTAGATGGGTCGGCGAACACCGGGGAGCTGTTTTTT.

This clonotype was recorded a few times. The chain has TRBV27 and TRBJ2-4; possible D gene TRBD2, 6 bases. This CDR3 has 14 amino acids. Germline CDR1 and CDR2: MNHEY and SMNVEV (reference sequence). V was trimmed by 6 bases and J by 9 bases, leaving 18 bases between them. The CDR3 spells CASSSLGRGGIQYF. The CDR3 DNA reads TGTGCCAGCAGCTCCCTGGGGCGGGGTGGCATTCAGTACTTC.

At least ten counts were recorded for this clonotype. The CDR3 DNA reads as TGTGCCAGCAGTGCGACAGGGGATCACACTGAAGCTTTCTTT. Amino acid sequence: CASSATGDHTEAFF. This chain links TRBV12-3 or TRBV12-4 with TRBJ1-1; 8 bases are a match to TRBD1. Losses at the gene ends were 5 bases for V and 3 bases for J; bases not matched to a gene: 5. The CDR3 sequence is 14 residues long.

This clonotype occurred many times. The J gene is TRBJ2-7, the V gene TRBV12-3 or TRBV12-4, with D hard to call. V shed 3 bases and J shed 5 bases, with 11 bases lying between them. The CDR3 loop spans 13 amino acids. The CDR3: CASSFSSPDEQYF. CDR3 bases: TGTGCCAGCAGTTTTTCTTCCCCAGACGAGCAGTACTTC.

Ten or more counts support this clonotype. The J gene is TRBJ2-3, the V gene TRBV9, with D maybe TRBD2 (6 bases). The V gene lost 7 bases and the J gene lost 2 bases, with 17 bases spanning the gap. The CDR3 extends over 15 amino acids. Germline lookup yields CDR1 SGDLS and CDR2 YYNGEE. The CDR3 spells CASGPRGGTTDTQYF. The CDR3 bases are TGTGCCAGCGGCCCACGAGGCGGGACCACAGATACGCAGTATTTT.

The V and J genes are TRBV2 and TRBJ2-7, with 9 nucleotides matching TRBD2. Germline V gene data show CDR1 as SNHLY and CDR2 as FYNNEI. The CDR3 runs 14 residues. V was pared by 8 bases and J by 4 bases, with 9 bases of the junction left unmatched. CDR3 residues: CASHGLAGRYEQYF. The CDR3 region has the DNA TGTGCCAGCCACGGCCTAGCGGGGAGGTACGAGCAGTACTTC. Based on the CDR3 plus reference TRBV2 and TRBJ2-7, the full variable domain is EPEVTQTPSHQVTQMGQEVILRCVPISNHLYFYWYRQILGQKVEFLVSFYNNEISEKSEIFDDQFSVERPDGSNFTLKIRSTKLEDSAMYFCASHGLAGRYEQYFGPGTRLTVT.

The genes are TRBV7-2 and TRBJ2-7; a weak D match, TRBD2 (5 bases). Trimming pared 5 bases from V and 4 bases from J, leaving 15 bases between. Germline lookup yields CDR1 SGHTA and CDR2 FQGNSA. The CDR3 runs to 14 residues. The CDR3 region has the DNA TGTGCCAGCAGCCTCCTGGGGAGTGCGTACGAGCAGTACTTC. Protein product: CASSLLGSAYEQYF.

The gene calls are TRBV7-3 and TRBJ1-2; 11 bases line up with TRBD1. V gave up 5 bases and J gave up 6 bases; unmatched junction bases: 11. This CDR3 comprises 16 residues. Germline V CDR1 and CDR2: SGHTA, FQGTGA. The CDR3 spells CASSDKAPGQGDGYTF. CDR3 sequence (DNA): TGTGCCAGCAGCGATAAGGCTCCGGGACAGGGGGATGGCTACACCTTC.

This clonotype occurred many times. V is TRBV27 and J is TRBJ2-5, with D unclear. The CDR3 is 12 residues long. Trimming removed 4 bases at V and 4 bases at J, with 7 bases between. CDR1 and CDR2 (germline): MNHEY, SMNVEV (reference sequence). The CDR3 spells CASSSRRETQYF. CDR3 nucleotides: TGTGCCAGCAGTTCGCGGCGAGAGACCCAGTACTTC.

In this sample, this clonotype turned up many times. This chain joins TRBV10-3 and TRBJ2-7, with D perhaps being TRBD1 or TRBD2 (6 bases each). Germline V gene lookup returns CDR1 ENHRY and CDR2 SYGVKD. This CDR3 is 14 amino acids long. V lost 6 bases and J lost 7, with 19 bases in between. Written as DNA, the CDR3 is TGTGCCATCAGACCCTCAGGGGAGGTAGATGAGCAGTACTTC. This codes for CAIRPSGEVDEQYF.

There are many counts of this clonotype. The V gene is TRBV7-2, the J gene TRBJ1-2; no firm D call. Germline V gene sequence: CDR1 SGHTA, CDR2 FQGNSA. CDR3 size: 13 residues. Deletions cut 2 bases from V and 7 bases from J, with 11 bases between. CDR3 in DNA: TGTGCCAGCAGCTTATTGCAGGCACGTGGCTACACCTTC. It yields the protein CASSLLQARGYTF.

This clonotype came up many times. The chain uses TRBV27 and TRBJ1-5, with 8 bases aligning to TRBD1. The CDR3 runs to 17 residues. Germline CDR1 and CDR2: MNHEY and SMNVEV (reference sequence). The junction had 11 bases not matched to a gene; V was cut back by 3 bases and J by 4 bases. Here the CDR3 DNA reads TGTGCCAGCAGTTTCTGGCGAGGGCAGGGGGCTAATCAGCCCCAGCATTTT. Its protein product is CASSFWRGQGANQPQHF.

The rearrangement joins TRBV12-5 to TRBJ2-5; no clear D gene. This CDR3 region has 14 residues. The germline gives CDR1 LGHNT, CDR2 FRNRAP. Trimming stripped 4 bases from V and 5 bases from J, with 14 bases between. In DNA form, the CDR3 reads TGTGCTAGTGGTTCCGAGGAGCTTCCGGAGACCCAGTACTTC. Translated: CASGSEELPETQYF.